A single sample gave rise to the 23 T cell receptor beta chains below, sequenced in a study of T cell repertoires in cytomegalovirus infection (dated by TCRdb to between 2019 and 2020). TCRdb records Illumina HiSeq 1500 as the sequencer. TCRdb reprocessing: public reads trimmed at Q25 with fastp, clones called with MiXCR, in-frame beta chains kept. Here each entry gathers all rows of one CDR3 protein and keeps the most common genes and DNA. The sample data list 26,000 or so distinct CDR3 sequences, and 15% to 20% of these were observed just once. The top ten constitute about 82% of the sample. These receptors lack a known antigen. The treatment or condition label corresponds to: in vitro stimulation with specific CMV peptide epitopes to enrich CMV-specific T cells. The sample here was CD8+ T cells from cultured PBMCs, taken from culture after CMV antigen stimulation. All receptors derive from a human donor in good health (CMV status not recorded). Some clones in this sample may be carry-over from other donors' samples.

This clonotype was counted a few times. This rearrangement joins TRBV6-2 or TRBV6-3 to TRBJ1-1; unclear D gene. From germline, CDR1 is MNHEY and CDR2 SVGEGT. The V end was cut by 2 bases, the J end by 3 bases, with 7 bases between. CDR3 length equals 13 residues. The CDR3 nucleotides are TGTGCCAGCAGTTACGAGACCTACACTGAAGCTTTCTTT. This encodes CASSYETYTEAFF.

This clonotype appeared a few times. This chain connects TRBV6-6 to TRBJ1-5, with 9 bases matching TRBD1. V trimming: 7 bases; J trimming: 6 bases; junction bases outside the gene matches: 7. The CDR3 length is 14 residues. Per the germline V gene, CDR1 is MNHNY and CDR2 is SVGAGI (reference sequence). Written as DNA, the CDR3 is TGTGCCAGCAAATTGACAGGGGGAGGTCAGCCCCAGCATTTT. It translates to CASKLTGGGQPQHF.

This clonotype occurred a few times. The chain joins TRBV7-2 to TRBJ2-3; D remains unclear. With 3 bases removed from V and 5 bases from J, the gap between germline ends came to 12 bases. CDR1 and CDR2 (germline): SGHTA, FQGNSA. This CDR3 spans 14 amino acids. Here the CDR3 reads CASSLLSNEDTQYF. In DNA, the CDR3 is TGTGCCAGCAGCTTGTTAAGTAATGAAGATACGCAGTATTTT.

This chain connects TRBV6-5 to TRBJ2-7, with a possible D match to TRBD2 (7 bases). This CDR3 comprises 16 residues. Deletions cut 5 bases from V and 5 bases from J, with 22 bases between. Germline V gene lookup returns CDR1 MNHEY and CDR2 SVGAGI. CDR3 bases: TGTGCCAGCAGTCCCATGATAAGGGGGGGAAAGGACGAGCAGTACTTC. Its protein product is CASSPMIRGGKDEQYF.

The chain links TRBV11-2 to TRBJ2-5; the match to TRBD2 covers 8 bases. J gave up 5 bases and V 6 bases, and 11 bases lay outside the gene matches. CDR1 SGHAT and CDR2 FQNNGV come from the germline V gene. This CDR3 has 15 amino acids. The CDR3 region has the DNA TGTGCCAGCAGAAGCTTAGAGTCGGGAGGGGAGACCCAGTACTTC. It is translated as CASRSLESGGETQYF.

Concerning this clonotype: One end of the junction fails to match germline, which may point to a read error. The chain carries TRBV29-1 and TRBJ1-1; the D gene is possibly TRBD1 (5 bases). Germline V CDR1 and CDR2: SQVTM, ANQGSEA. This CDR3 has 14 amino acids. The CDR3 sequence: CSVPPQGGSTEAFF. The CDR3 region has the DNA TGCAGCGTTCCACCCCAGGGAGGGAGCACTGAAGCCTTCTTT.

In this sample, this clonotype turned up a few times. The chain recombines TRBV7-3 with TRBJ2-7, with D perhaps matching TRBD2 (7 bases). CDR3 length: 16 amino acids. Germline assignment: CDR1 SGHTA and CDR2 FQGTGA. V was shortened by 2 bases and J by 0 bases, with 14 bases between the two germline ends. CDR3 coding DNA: TGTGCCAGCAGCTTAGGCGGCGGGGGCCCCTCCTACGAGCAGTACTTC. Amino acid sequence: CASSLGGGGPSYEQYF. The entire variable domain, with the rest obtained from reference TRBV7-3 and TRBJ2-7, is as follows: GAGVSQTPSNKVTEKGKYVELRCDPISGHTALYWYRQSLGQGPEFLIYFQGTGAADDSGLPNDRFFAVRPEGSVSTLKIQRTERGDSAVYLCASSLGGGGPSYEQYFGPGTRLTVT.

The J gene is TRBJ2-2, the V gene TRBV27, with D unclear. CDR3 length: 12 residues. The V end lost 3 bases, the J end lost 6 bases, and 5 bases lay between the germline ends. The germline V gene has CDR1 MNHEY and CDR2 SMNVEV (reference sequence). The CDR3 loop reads CASSLGPGELFF. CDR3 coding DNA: TGTGCCAGCAGTTTGGGCCCCGGGGAGCTGTTTTTT.

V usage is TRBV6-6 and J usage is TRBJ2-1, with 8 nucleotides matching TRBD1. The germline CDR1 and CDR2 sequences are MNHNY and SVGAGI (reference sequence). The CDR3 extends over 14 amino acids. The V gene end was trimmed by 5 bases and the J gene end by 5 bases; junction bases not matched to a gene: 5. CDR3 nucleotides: TGTGCCAGCAGTCGGCAGGGGGCCCACAATGAGCAGTTCTTC. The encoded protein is CASSRQGAHNEQFF.

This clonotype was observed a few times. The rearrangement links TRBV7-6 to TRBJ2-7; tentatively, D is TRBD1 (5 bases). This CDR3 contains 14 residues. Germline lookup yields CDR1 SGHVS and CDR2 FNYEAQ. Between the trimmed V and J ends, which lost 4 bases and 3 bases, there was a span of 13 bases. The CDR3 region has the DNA TGTGCCAGCAGCTCTGACGACAGAGGCTACGAGCAGTACTTC. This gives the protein CASSSDDRGYEQYF.

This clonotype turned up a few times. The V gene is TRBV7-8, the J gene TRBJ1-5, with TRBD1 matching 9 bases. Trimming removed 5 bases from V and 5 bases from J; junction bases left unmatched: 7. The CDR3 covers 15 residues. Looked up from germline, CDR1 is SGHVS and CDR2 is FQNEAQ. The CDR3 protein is CASSPHRGQDQPQHF. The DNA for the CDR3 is TGTGCCAGCAGCCCACACAGGGGGCAGGATCAGCCCCAGCATTTT.

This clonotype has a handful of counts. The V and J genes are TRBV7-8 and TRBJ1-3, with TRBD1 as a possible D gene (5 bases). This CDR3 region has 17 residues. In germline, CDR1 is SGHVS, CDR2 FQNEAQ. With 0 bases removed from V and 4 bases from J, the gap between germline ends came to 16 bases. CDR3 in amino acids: CASSLAAAGRTGNTIYF. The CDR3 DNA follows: TGTGCCAGCAGCTTAGCAGCGGCAGGGAGGACGGGAAACACCATATATTTT.

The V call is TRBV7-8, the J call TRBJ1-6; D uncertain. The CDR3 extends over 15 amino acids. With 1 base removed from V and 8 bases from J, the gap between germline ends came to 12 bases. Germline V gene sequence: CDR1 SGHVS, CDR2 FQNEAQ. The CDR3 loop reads CASSLEAEADSPLHF. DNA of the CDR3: TGTGCCAGCAGCTTAGAAGCTGAGGCGGATTCACCCCTCCACTTT. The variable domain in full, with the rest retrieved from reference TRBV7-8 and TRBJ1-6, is GAGVSQSPRYKVAKRGQDVALRCDPISGHVSLFWYQQALGQGPEFLTYFQNEAQLDKSGLPSDRFFAERPEGSVSTLKIQRTQQEDSAVYLCASSLEAEADSPLHFGNGTRLTVT.

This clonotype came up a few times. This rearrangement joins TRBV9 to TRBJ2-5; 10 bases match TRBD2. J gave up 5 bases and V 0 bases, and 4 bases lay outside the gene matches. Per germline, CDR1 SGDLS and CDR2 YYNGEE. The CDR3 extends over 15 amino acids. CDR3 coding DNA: TGTGCCAGCAGCGTAGCTAGCGGGGGTTGGGAGACCCAGTACTTC. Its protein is CASSVASGGWETQYF.

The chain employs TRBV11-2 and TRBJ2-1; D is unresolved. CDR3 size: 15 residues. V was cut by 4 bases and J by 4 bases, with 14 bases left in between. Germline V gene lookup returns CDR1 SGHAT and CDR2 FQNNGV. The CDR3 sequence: CASSSPVELYNEQFF. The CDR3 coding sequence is TGTGCCAGCAGCTCCCCCGTCGAGCTTTACAATGAGCAGTTCTTC.

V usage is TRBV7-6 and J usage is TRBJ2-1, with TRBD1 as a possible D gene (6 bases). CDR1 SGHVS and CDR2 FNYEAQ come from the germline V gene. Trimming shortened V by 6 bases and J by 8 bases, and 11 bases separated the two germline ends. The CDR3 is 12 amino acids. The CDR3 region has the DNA TGTGCCAGCAGTCTACAGGGTTATGAGCAGTTCTTC. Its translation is CASSLQGYEQFF.

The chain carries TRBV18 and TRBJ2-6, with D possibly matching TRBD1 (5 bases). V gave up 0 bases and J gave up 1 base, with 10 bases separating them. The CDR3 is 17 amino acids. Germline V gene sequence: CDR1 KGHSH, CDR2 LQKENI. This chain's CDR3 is CASSPPDTYSGANVLTF. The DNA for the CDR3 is TGTGCCAGCTCACCACCGGACACCTATTCTGGGGCCAACGTCCTGACTTTC.

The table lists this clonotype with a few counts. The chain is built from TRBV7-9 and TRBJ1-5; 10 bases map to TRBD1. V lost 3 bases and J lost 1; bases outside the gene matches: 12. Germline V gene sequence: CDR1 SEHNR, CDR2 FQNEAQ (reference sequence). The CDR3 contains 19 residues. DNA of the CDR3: TGTGCCAGCAGCTTCGACAGGGGGCCCGGAGGGTTAAGCAATCAGCCCCAGCATTTT. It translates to CASSFDRGPGGLSNQPQHF. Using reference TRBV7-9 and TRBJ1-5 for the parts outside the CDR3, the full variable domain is DTGVSQNPRHKITKRGQNVTFRCDPISEHNRLYWYRQTLGQGPEFLTYFQNEAQLEKSRLLSDRFSAERPKGSFSTLEIQRTEQGDSAMYLCASSFDRGPGGLSNQPQHFGDGTRLSIL.

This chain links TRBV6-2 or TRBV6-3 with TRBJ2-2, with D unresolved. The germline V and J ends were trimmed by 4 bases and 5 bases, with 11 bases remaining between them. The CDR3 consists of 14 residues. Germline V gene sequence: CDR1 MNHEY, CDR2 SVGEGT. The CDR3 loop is CASSWQTSTGELFF. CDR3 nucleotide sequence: TGTGCCAGCAGTTGGCAGACGAGTACCGGGGAGCTGTTTTTT.

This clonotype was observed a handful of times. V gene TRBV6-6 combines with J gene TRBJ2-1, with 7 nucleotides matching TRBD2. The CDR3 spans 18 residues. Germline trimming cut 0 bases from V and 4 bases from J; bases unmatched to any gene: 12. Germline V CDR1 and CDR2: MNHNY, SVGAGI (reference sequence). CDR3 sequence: CASSYSPGGSRGYNEQFF. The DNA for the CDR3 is TGTGCCAGCAGTTACTCCCCCGGGGGGTCGCGGGGATACAATGAGCAGTTCTTC.

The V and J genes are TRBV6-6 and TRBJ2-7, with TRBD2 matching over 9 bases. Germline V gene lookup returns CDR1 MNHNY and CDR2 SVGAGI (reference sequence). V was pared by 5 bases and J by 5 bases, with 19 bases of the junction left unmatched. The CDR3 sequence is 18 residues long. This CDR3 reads CASSTLGLASVSGHEQYF. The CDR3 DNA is TGTGCCAGCAGTACCCTCGGACTAGCGAGTGTCTCTGGTCACGAGCAGTACTTC.

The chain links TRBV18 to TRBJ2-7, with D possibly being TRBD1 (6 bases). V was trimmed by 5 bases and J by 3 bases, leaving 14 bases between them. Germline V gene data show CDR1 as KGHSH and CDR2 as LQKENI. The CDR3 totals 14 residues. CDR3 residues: CASSSTGTYYEQYF. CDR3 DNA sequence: TGTGCCAGCTCATCAACCGGGACATACTACGAGCAGTACTTC.

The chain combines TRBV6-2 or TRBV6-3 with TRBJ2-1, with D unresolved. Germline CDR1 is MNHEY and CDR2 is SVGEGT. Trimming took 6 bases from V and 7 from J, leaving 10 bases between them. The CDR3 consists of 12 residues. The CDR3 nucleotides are TGTGCCAGCAGGTGGGGTGGGAATGAGCAGTTCTTC. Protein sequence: CASRWGGNEQFF.